The 26 T cell receptor beta chains below all came from one sample that was sequenced in a study of blood T cell repertoires in COVID-19. Here immunoSEQ multiplex PCR was the method, and the copy in TCRdb shows in-frame clones only, minus some. The data contain about 49,000 clones, 75% to 90% of them seen just once; the ten biggest clones take up approximately 2.1%. The sequenced sample was peripheral blood. The source is a woman older than 75 with COVID-19, enrolled during active disease.

The CDR3 DNA sequence: TGTGCCAGCAATCCGGGACAGGGCCTTAATCAGCCCCAGCATTTT. It codes for CASNPGQGLNQPQHF. The chain employs TRBV2 and TRBJ1-5; 9 positions match TRBD1. The germline gives CDR1 SNHLY, CDR2 FYNNEI. Unmatched junction bases numbered 8, after V lost 7 bases and J lost 4 bases. CDR3 length equals 15 residues.

The rearrangement uses TRBV18 and TRBJ1-3; maybe TRBD1 (6 bases). The germline V gene has CDR1 KGHSH and CDR2 LQKENI. The CDR3 contains 15 residues. V shed 1 base and J shed 0 bases, with 7 bases lying between them. CDR3 residues: CASSPRTDSGNTIYF. In nucleotides, the CDR3 is TGTGCCAGCTCACCACGGACAGACTCTGGAAACACCATATATTTT.

The chain links TRBV27 to TRBJ1-6; 8 nucleotides align to TRBD1. Germline assignment: CDR1 MNHEY and CDR2 SMNVEV (reference sequence). Unmatched junction bases numbered 11, after V lost 3 bases and J lost 7 bases. This CDR3 comprises 17 residues. CDR3 DNA: TGTGCCAGCAGTTTGATCGACAGGGGCGCGACCAATTCACCCCTCCACTTT. Its protein product is CASSLIDRGATNSPLHF.

The genes are TRBV27 and TRBJ2-2; D is ambiguous. The germline V gene has CDR1 MNHEY and CDR2 SMNVEV (reference sequence). The CDR3 totals 14 residues. V dropped 4 bases and J dropped 1 base, with 7 bases sitting between them. CDR3 protein: CASSSGLNTGELFF. CDR3 in DNA: TGTGCCAGCAGTTCCGGGTTGAACACCGGGGAGCTGTTTTTT.

The rearrangement uses TRBV2 and TRBJ2-5, with a tentative D call TRBD1 (5 bases). CDR3 length equals 12 residues. V was clipped by 5 bases and J by 4 bases, with 8 bases between them. Looked up from germline, CDR1 is SNHLY and CDR2 is FYNNEI. The CDR3 is CASSPRGETQYF. The DNA of the CDR3 is TGTGCCAGCAGTCCAAGGGGAGAGACCCAGTACTTC. The variable domain in full, with the rest retrieved from reference TRBV2 and TRBJ2-5, is EPEVTQTPSHQVTQMGQEVILRCVPISNHLYFYWYRQILGQKVEFLVSFYNNEISEKSEIFDDQFSVERPDGSNFTLKIRSTKLEDSAMYFCASSPRGETQYFGPGTRLLVL.

The CDR3 nucleotides read TGTGCCAGCAGTTACTCAGGACAGGGCTCTGGCTACACCTTC. This encodes CASSYSGQGSGYTF. V and J are TRBV6-5 and TRBJ1-2; 8 nucleotides line up with TRBD1. CDR1 MNHEY and CDR2 SVGAGI come from the germline V gene. The CDR3 totals 14 residues. The J segment lost 7 bases and the V segment lost 0 bases, leaving 4 bases of the junction unmatched.

The V call is TRBV7-2, the J call TRBJ2-2, with 10 bases lining up with TRBD1. Losses at the gene ends were 4 bases for V and 6 bases for J; bases not matched to a gene: 11. The CDR3 length is 17 residues. Germline lookup yields CDR1 SGHTA and CDR2 FQGNSA. The CDR3 reads CASSSMAGTGASGELFF. Here the CDR3 DNA reads TGTGCCAGCAGCTCGATGGCCGGGACAGGGGCTTCCGGGGAGCTGTTTTTT.

The J gene is TRBJ1-4, the V gene TRBV7-9; D gene uncertain. The CDR3 totals 15 residues. Trimming removed 0 bases from V and 4 bases from J, with 9 bases in between. CDR1 and CDR2 from the germline V gene are SEHNR and FQNEAQ (reference sequence). Here the CDR3 reads CASSLASRDNEKLFF. The CDR3 DNA sequence: TGTGCCAGCAGCTTAGCGAGCCGGGATAATGAAAAACTGTTTTTT.

The chain carries TRBV28 and TRBJ1-5; D is undetermined. The CDR3 runs to 18 residues. V gave up 4 bases and J gave up 3 bases, with 22 bases separating them. CDR1 and CDR2 (germline): MDHEN, SYDVKM. This CDR3 is CASSSARQALTFNQPQHF. The CDR3 nucleotides are TGTGCCAGCAGTTCCGCCAGGCAGGCATTGACCTTCAATCAGCCCCAGCATTTT.

The V gene is TRBV15, the J gene TRBJ2-7; D uncertain. Germline values: CDR1 LNHNV, CDR2 YYDKDF (reference sequence). Trimming took off 1 base at V and 0 bases at J, with 10 bases between the two ends. The CDR3 spans 15 residues. The CDR3 region is CATSRGGANSYEQYF. CDR3 in DNA: TGTGCCACCAGCAGAGGCGGCGCGAACTCCTACGAGCAGTACTTC. Complete variable domain (other parts from reference TRBV15 and TRBJ2-7): DAMVIQNPRYQVTQFGKPVTLSCSQTLNHNVMYWYQQKSSQAPKLLFHYYDKDFNNEADTPDNFQSRRPNTSFCFLDIRSPGLGDTAMYLCATSRGGANSYEQYFGPGTRLTVT.

The chain combines TRBV7-2 with TRBJ2-2; TRBD1 agrees at 9 bases. The CDR3 is 15 residues long. After removal of 7 bases from V and 5 bases from J, the junction contained 8 bases not matched to a gene. The germline CDR1 and CDR2 sequences are SGHTA and FQGNSA. CDR3 bases: TGTGCCAGCACCCAACAGGGGGCTAGGACCGGGGAGCTGTTTTTT. Translation: CASTQQGARTGELFF. Full variable domain (outside the CDR3, taken from reference TRBV7-2 and TRBJ2-2): GAGVSQSPSNKVTEKGKDVELRCDPISGHTALYWYRQSLGQGLEFLIYFQGNSAPDKSGLPSDRFSAERTGGSVSTLTIQRTQQEDSAVYLCASTQQGARTGELFFGEGSRLTVL.

The CDR3 protein is CASSPGHSGANVLTF. CDR3 DNA sequence: TGTGCCAGCAGCCCAGGTCACTCTGGGGCCAACGTCCTGACTTTC. The rearrangement joins TRBV7-2 to TRBJ2-6; D remains ambiguous. The length of the CDR3 is 15 residues. Germline V gives CDR1 SGHTA, CDR2 FQGNSA. V was cut by 5 bases and J by 0 bases, with 8 bases left in between.

The chain employs TRBV7-9 and TRBJ1-2; D is unclear. CDR3 length: 13 amino acids. V lost 5 bases and J lost 5, with 12 bases in between. The germline V gene has CDR1 SEHNR and CDR2 FQNEAQ (reference sequence). Here the CDR3 DNA reads TGTGCCAGCAGCCAGGACGGGATTTATGGCTACACCTTC. Its protein is CASSQDGIYGYTF.

The chain uses TRBV25-1 and TRBJ2-7, with D maybe TRBD2 (5 bases). The CDR3 is 15 residues long. Trimming cost V 1 base and J 1 base, with 11 bases left between them. From germline, CDR1 is MGHDK and CDR2 SYGVNS. CDR3 bases: TGTGCCAGCAGTGAATCTCGGGGTCTATCCTACGAGCAGTACTTC. This gives the protein CASSESRGLSYEQYF.

The rearrangement links TRBV7-9 to TRBJ2-2; a weak D match, TRBD1 (5 bases). CDR1 is SEHNR, CDR2 FQNEAQ, per germline (reference sequence). This CDR3 region has 14 residues. V was shortened by 5 bases and J by 1 base, with 8 bases between the two germline ends. This CDR3 reads CASSLTVNTGELFF. Written as DNA, the CDR3 is TGTGCCAGCAGCCTGACAGTGAACACCGGGGAGCTGTTTTTT.

The chain couples TRBV6-5 to TRBJ1-2; 8 positions match TRBD1. The CDR3 contains 15 residues. J gave up 3 bases and V 4 bases, and 7 bases lay outside the gene matches. Looked up from germline, CDR1 is MNHEY and CDR2 is SVGAGI. Here the CDR3 DNA reads TGTGCCAGCAGTTTCCACAGGGGGAAGGACTATGGCTACACCTTC. Amino acid sequence: CASSFHRGKDYGYTF.

The chain recombines TRBV4-2 with TRBJ2-1; 7 nucleotides line up with TRBD2. The germline V gene encodes CDR1 LGHNA and CDR2 YNFKEQ. With V trimmed by 6 bases and J by 6 bases, 2 bases remained unmatched. The CDR3 extends over 12 amino acids. DNA of the CDR3: TGTGCCAGCAGAGGCGGGAGCAATGAGCAGTTCTTC. The encoded protein is CASRGGSNEQFF.

Only one count was recorded for this clone. CDR3 nucleotides: TGCGCCAGCAGCTTGGGGGACAGAGGAAACGAGCAGTACTTC. Protein product: CASSLGDRGNEQYF. V gene TRBV5-1 combines with J gene TRBJ2-7; 7 bases fit TRBD1. The germline V gene encodes CDR1 SGHRS and CDR2 YFSETQ. V shed 0 bases, J shed 5 bases, and the junction held 5 bases outside the gene matches. The CDR3 has 14 residues.

This clone was seen once. The gene calls are TRBV6-1 and TRBJ1-4, with D perhaps TRBD1 (5 bases). V lost 6 bases and J 8 bases, leaving 13 bases between the germline ends. The CDR3 has 13 residues. CDR1 is MNHNS, CDR2 SASEGT, per germline. CDR3 coding DNA: TGTGCCAGCAGCCGGGGGTTCGGAGAAAAACTGTTTTTT. Translated, it gives CASSRGFGEKLFF.

This chain connects TRBV29-1 to TRBJ2-1; 7 positions match TRBD1. This CDR3 contains 11 residues. Per the germline V gene, CDR1 is SQVTM and CDR2 is ANQGSEA. With V trimmed by 8 bases and J by 13 bases, 11 bases remained unmatched. CDR3 sequence (DNA): TGCAGCCTCCGGACAGGCAACGCTCAGTTCTTC. Translating it yields CSLRTGNAQFF.

This clone appeared a single time. This chain uses TRBV7-9 with TRBJ2-3; D is perhaps TRBD2 (5 bases). The CDR3 runs to 17 residues. Germline CDR1 is SEHNR and CDR2 is FQNEAQ (reference sequence). The V gene lost 5 bases and the J gene lost 1 base, with 19 bases spanning the gap. The CDR3 region is CASSPTLSGIGTDTQYF. DNA of the CDR3: TGTGCCAGCAGCCCTACACTGTCGGGGATCGGCACAGATACGCAGTATTTT.

This sequence joins TRBV6-5 and TRBJ2-1; 9 bases fit TRBD1. V shed 6 bases and J 7 bases; nucleotides not matched to a gene: 10. The germline gives CDR1 MNHEY, CDR2 SVGAGI. The CDR3 is 15 residues long. The DNA of the CDR3 is TGTGCCAGCAGCCGCCCGGGACAGGGAACGAATGAGCAGTTCTTC. Translating gives CASSRPGQGTNEQFF.

The rearrangement uses TRBV5-4 and TRBJ1-1; 7 nucleotides agree with TRBD1. Germline lookup yields CDR1 SGHNT and CDR2 YYREEE (reference sequence). The CDR3 runs 14 residues. The V gene end was trimmed by 4 bases and the J gene end by 2 bases; junction bases not matched to a gene: 5. CDR3 bases: TGTGCCAGCAGCCCGGGACAGATCAACACTGAAGCTTTCTTT. Protein: CASSPGQINTEAFF.

The chain joins TRBV11-2 to TRBJ1-1; D unresolved. The CDR3 runs to 13 residues. The ends were cut back, 1 base at V and 6 bases at J, with 9 bases in the middle. Germline V gene data show CDR1 as SGHAT and CDR2 as FQNNGV. The CDR3 sequence: CASSLGLNAEAFF. CDR3 nucleotides: TGTGCCAGCAGCTTAGGACTTAACGCTGAAGCTTTCTTT.

The rearrangement joins TRBV28 to TRBJ2-7; TRBD1 aligns across 10 bases. CDR3 length equals 16 residues. The germline V gene has CDR1 MDHEN and CDR2 SYDVKM. The V segment lost 3 bases and the J segment 1 base; nucleotides outside the gene matches: 6. In nucleotides, the CDR3 is TGTGCCAGCAGTTTTACTGGGACAGGGGCATCCTACGAGCAGTACTTC. Encoded protein: CASSFTGTGASYEQYF.

J is TRBJ1-6 and V is TRBV4-1, with 7 positions matching TRBD1. This CDR3 region has 17 residues. After removal of 0 bases from V and 13 bases from J, the junction contained 15 bases not matched to a gene. CDR1 and CDR2 from the germline V gene are MGHRA and YSYEKL. This chain's CDR3 is CASSQDRDSRRGSPLHF. CDR3 bases: TGCGCCAGCAGCCAAGATAGGGACAGCCGCCGGGGATCGCCCCTCCACTTT.